The next 16 T cell receptor beta chains were all read from a single sample in a study of cytomegalovirus exposure and HLA in healthy donors. PCR employed 60 Vbeta and 13 Jbeta primers. TCRdb's table, derived via immunoSEQ multiplex PCR, lists solely in-frame clones and lacks some. The table includes 130,000 or so clones, about three quarters detected once. What was sequenced was PBMCs. These receptor sequences come from a woman between 40 and 50 years old in good health and CMV-seronegative.

The rearrangement joins TRBV29-1 to TRBJ2-7; TRBD2 is a possible D gene (7 bases). The CDR3 is 15 residues long. V shed 4 bases and J shed 0 bases, with 16 bases lying between them. In germline, CDR1 is SQVTM, CDR2 ANQGSEA. CDR3 nucleotide sequence: TGCAGCGTTGGGGGGGGGCAGGGAGGCTCCTACGAGCAGTACTTC. As protein: CSVGGGQGGSYEQYF.

The chain employs TRBV5-5 and TRBJ2-2; 7 positions agree with TRBD2. CDR1 is SGHKS and CDR2 is YYEKEE in the germline V gene (reference sequence). There are 14 residues in the CDR3. J was trimmed by 2 bases and V by 8 bases; bases with no gene match: 6. The CDR3 nucleotides read TGTGCCAGTGAGCTAGCGGTTAACACCGGGGAGCTGTTTTTT. Translated, it gives CASELAVNTGELFF.

The gene calls are TRBV4-2 and TRBJ2-7, with a weak D call TRBD2 (6 bases). CDR1 and CDR2 (germline): LGHNA, YNFKEQ. This CDR3 spans 14 amino acids. The V gene lost 0 bases and the J gene lost 5 bases, with 11 bases spanning the gap. In nucleotides, the CDR3 is TGTGCCAGCAGCCAAGATGGAGGGGTGCACGAGCAGTACTTC. It specifies CASSQDGGVHEQYF.

The rearrangement uses TRBV4-3 and TRBJ1-1; weak D call: TRBD1 (5 bases). The CDR3 consists of 14 residues. Germline V gene lookup returns CDR1 LGHNA and CDR2 YSLEER. The V end lost 1 base, the J end lost 0 bases, and 6 bases lay between the germline ends. Written as DNA, the CDR3 is TGCGCCAGCAGCCAAGGGGGGGTGAACACTGAAGCTTTCTTT. The encoded protein is CASSQGGVNTEAFF.

V is TRBV25-1 and J is TRBJ1-1; 8 bases line up with TRBD1. Germline V gene sequence: CDR1 MGHDK, CDR2 SYGVNS. Trimming cost V 8 bases and J 1 base; bases outside gene matches: 3. This CDR3 is 13 amino acids long. The chain's CDR3 is CASVGQGNTEAFF. The CDR3 DNA sequence: TGTGCCAGCGTAGGACAGGGGAACACTGAAGCTTTCTTT. The variable domain in full, completed from reference TRBV25-1 and TRBJ1-1, reads EADIYQTPRYLVIGTGKKITLECSQTMGHDKMYWYQQDPGMELHLIHYSYGVNSTEKGDLSSESTVSRIRTEHFPLTLESARPSHTSQYLCASVGQGNTEAFFGQGTRLTVV.

This chain joins TRBV13 and TRBJ2-3; 8 bases fit TRBD2. CDR1 PRHDT and CDR2 FYEKMQ come from the germline V gene (reference sequence). The CDR3 runs 18 residues. The V and J ends lost 2 bases and 4 bases, in that order; junction bases with no gene match: 14. CDR3 bases: TGTGCCAGCAGCTTAACGGGTTGGAGCGGGAGCGTTCCAGATACGCAGTATTTT. It yields the protein CASSLTGWSGSVPDTQYF.

The rearrangement links TRBV27 to TRBJ2-7; TRBD2 aligns across 10 bases. Germline lookup yields CDR1 MNHEY and CDR2 SMNVEV (reference sequence). The CDR3 covers 16 residues. The V gene end was trimmed by 4 bases and the J gene end by 0 bases; junction bases not matched to a gene: 6. CDR3 amino acids: CASSYSLAGASYEQYF. The CDR3 DNA reads as TGTGCCAGCAGTTACTCCCTAGCGGGAGCCTCCTACGAGCAGTACTTC.

This rearrangement joins TRBV5-8 to TRBJ1-1; D is possibly TRBD1 (5 bases). Germline V gene sequence: CDR1 SGHTS, CDR2 YDEGEE. Between the trimmed V and J ends, which lost 4 bases and 4 bases, there was a span of 17 bases. The CDR3 has 15 residues. CDR3 in amino acids: CASSPAGGWATEAFF. The DNA for the CDR3 is TGTGCCAGCAGCCCCGCGGGGGGTTGGGCCACTGAAGCTTTCTTT.

The chain employs TRBV7-2 and TRBJ1-2; TRBD1 might be the D (5 bases). V shed 4 bases and J shed 4 bases, with 16 bases lying between them. Germline CDR1 is SGHTA and CDR2 is FQGNSA. CDR3 size: 15 residues. The CDR3 region is CASSSFLGGGYGYTF. The CDR3 nucleotides are TGTGCCAGCAGCTCCTTTTTGGGGGGAGGCTATGGCTACACCTTC.

This rearrangement joins TRBV18 to TRBJ1-3; D perhaps matches TRBD1 (5 bases). The V and J ends lost 3 bases and 1 base respectively, with 13 bases between them. CDR3 size: 16 residues. Germline V gene data show CDR1 as KGHSH and CDR2 as LQKENI. CDR3 in amino acids: CASSPNADRSGNTIYF. The CDR3 DNA follows: TGTGCCAGCTCACCTAATGCCGACAGATCTGGAAACACCATATATTTT.

The chain recombines TRBV7-2 with TRBJ2-7; tentative D call: TRBD2 (5 bases). Germline V gene data show CDR1 as SGHTA and CDR2 as FQGNSA. This CDR3 spans 14 amino acids. Trimming left V 2 bases short and J 4 bases short, with 12 bases between. The CDR3 DNA follows: TGTGCCAGCAGCTTATACCAGCGGAGTTACGAGCAGTACTTC. Its translation is CASSLYQRSYEQYF.

This clone was seen only a few times. The V gene is TRBV6-1, the J gene TRBJ2-3, with D tentatively TRBD2 (6 bases). The CDR3 is 13 amino acids. V shed 3 bases and J shed 5 bases, with 9 bases lying between them. In germline, CDR1 is MNHNS, CDR2 SASEGT. The CDR3 here is CASSEWGEDTQYF. CDR3 nucleotides: TGTGCCAGCAGTGAGTGGGGGGAAGATACGCAGTATTTT.

This chain uses TRBV19 with TRBJ2-2; 10 bases map to TRBD2. CDR1 is LNHDA and CDR2 is SQIVND in the germline V gene (reference sequence). Trimming took 5 bases from V and 4 from J; bases not matched to a gene: 7. The CDR3 length is 16 residues. This CDR3 reads CASSRLAGVVTGELFF. The CDR3, as DNA: TGTGCCAGTAGTCGGCTAGCGGGAGTGGTCACCGGGGAGCTGTTTTTT.

This clone appeared once. V and J are TRBV19 and TRBJ1-5; D is undetermined. Trimming removed 5 bases at V and 7 bases at J, with 12 bases between. The CDR3 runs to 13 residues. Germline CDR1 LNHDA, CDR2 SQIVND (reference sequence). CDR3 in amino acids: CASSGGRKQPQHF. CDR3 in DNA: TGTGCCAGTAGTGGCGGTCGGAAACAGCCCCAGCATTTT.

J is TRBJ2-7 and V is TRBV28; D not certain. With 6 bases removed from V and 12 bases from J, the gap between germline ends came to 18 bases. CDR3 length: 12 amino acids. The germline gives CDR1 MDHEN, CDR2 SYDVKM. CDR3 residues: CASSILKTRLYF. The CDR3 DNA follows: TGTGCCAGCAGCATCCTAAAGACTCGATTGTACTTC. Using reference TRBV28 and TRBJ2-7 for the parts outside the CDR3, the full variable domain is DVKVTQSSRYLVKRTGEKVFLECVQDMDHENMFWYRQDPGLGLRLIYFSYDVKMKEKGDIPEGYSVSREKKERFSLILESASTNQTSMYLCASSILKTRLYFGPGTRLTVT.

The chain is built from TRBV14 and TRBJ2-1, with 12 bases fitting TRBD2. Losses at the gene ends were 0 bases for V and 4 bases for J; bases not matched to a gene: 7. Per the germline V gene, CDR1 is SGHDN and CDR2 is FVKESK. The CDR3 has 18 residues. In DNA form, the CDR3 reads TGTGCCAGCAGCCAAGAATGGTGGACTAGCGGGACTTACAATGAGCAGTTCTTC. Its translation: CASSQEWWTSGTYNEQFF.